The next 28 T cell receptor beta chains were all read from a single sample in a study of blood T cell repertoires in COVID-19. Here immunoSEQ multiplex PCR was the method, and the copy in TCRdb shows in-frame clones only, minus some. The table has hundreds of thousands of clones, approximately 90% seen once. The sample was PBMCs or T cells enriched from blood (not recorded which). The receptors originated from a woman aged 40 to 49 who had recovered from COVID-19.

This clone was seen only a few times. CDR3 region: CASSQDRGMVGMNTEAFF. CDR3 bases: TGCGCCAGCAGCCAAGACAGGGGTATGGTGGGGATGAACACTGAAGCTTTCTTT. The chain uses TRBV4-3 and TRBJ1-1; D might be TRBD1 (6 bases). Germline lookup yields CDR1 LGHNA and CDR2 YSLEER. The germline V and J ends were trimmed by 0 bases and 0 bases, with 17 bases remaining between them. The CDR3 loop spans 18 amino acids.

The chain links TRBV7-3 to TRBJ1-2; tentative D call: TRBD1 (6 bases). Germline lookup yields CDR1 SGHTA and CDR2 FQGTGA. The V end lost 8 bases, the J end lost 3 bases, and 19 bases lay between the germline ends. This CDR3 has 15 amino acids. CDR3 DNA: TGTGCCAGCGCCCTGTTCGGTCGACAGGACTATGGCTACACCTTC. It encodes CASALFGRQDYGYTF.

In this sample, this clone turned up once. The rearrangement links TRBV29-1 to TRBJ1-1; D remains unclear. The CDR3 covers 12 residues. Trimming left V 6 bases short and J 6 bases short, with 14 bases between. Looked up from germline, CDR1 is SQVTM and CDR2 is ANQGSEA. The CDR3 loop reads CSVEPGGAEAFF. DNA for the CDR3: TGCAGCGTGGAACCCGGCGGGGCTGAAGCTTTCTTT. The full variable domain, completed using reference TRBV29-1 and TRBJ1-1, is SAVISQKPSRDICQRGTSLTIQCQVDSQVTMMFWYRQQPGQSLTLIATANQGSEATYESGFVIDKFPISRPNLTFSTLTVSNMSPEDSSIYLCSVEPGGAEAFFGQGTRLTVV.

This chain links TRBV10-3 with TRBJ1-2; 8 bases are a match to TRBD1. CDR1 and CDR2 (germline): ENHRY, SYGVKD. The V segment lost 5 bases and the J segment 8 bases; nucleotides outside the gene matches: 10. CDR3 length: 14 amino acids. CDR3 residues: CAISPLGQGHGYTF. CDR3 sequence (DNA): TGTGCCATCAGTCCTCTCGGACAGGGCCACGGCTACACCTTC.

The V gene is TRBV5-1, the J gene TRBJ1-2, with 8 bases identical to TRBD1. This CDR3 is built from 14 residues. With V trimmed by 0 bases and J by 8 bases, 6 bases remained unmatched. The germline gives CDR1 SGHRS, CDR2 YFSETQ. The CDR3 DNA sequence: TGCGCCAGCAGCTTGGCAGGCAGGGGGCCCGGCTACACCTTC. This sequence encodes CASSLAGRGPGYTF.

The chain has TRBV4-1 and TRBJ2-7; TRBD2 agrees at 9 bases. The CDR3 contains 18 residues. V shed 1 base and J 1 base; nucleotides not matched to a gene: 11. Germline V lookup: CDR1 MGHRA, CDR2 YSYEKL. The chain's CDR3 is CASSQVIAGAPPSYEQYF. DNA of the CDR3: TGCGCCAGCAGCCAAGTGATAGCGGGAGCCCCTCCGTCCTACGAGCAGTACTTC.

The chain combines TRBV7-2 with TRBJ1-6, with 10 bases that match TRBD1. Germline values: CDR1 SGHTA, CDR2 FQGNSA. Trimming cost V 3 bases and J 7 bases; bases outside gene matches: 3. The CDR3 consists of 15 residues. The CDR3 DNA is TGTGCCAGCAGCTTCAAGGGACAGGGGAATTCACCCCTCCACTTT. Its protein product is CASSFKGQGNSPLHF.

The chain is built from TRBV15 and TRBJ2-7; the match to TRBD2 covers 13 bases. The germline V gene encodes CDR1 LNHNV and CDR2 YYDKDF (reference sequence). This CDR3 has 15 residues. J was trimmed by 6 bases and V by 2 bases; bases with no gene match: 4. In nucleotides, the CDR3 is TGTGCCACCAGCAGACAACTAGCGGGGGGGCCCGAGCAGTACTTC. Residues: CATSRQLAGGPEQYF.

This chain links TRBV10-3 with TRBJ1-5; 8 bases match TRBD1. The germline CDR1 and CDR2 sequences are ENHRY and SYGVKD. The length of the CDR3 is 17 residues. Losses at the gene ends were 5 bases for V and 7 bases for J; bases not matched to a gene: 16. CDR3 residues: CAISPGQGTPEGQPQHF. In DNA form, the CDR3 reads TGTGCCATCAGTCCCGGACAGGGAACCCCCGAGGGGCAGCCCCAGCATTTT.

This chain links TRBV5-1 with TRBJ2-1, with 13 positions matching TRBD2. The CDR3 runs 16 residues. The germline CDR1 and CDR2 sequences are SGHRS and YFSETQ. The V gene end was trimmed by 3 bases and the J gene end by 4 bases; junction bases not matched to a gene: 4. As DNA, the CDR3 is TGCGCCAGCAGCTGGACTAGCGGGAGCGGGTACAATGAGCAGTTCTTC. The encoded protein is CASSWTSGSGYNEQFF.

The table lists this clone with a count of one. J is TRBJ2-1 and V is TRBV30; D gene ambiguous. CDR3 length equals 13 residues. V lost 5 bases, J lost 3 bases, and 11 bases lay in between. Per germline, CDR1 GTSNPN and CDR2 SVGIG (reference sequence). This CDR3 is CAWEWLNYNEQFF. CDR3 DNA sequence: TGTGCCTGGGAGTGGCTCAACTACAATGAGCAGTTCTTC. The full variable domain, in which reference TRBV30 and TRBJ2-1 provide the parts outside the CDR3, is SQTIHQWPATLVQPVGSPLSLECTVEGTSNPNLYWYRQAAGRGLQLLFYSVGIGQISSEVPQNLSASRPQDRQFILSSKKLLLSDSGFYLCAWEWLNYNEQFFGPGTRLTVL.

This chain connects TRBV11-3 to TRBJ2-5; possible D gene TRBD1, 6 bases. CDR3 length equals 14 residues. V was pared by 5 bases and J by 4 bases, with 14 bases between. The V gene's germline CDR1 is SGHNT and CDR2 YENEEA. CDR3 nucleotides: TGTGCCAGCAGCCTCACCGGACAGATAGAGACCCAGTACTTC. It codes for CASSLTGQIETQYF.

The V gene is TRBV6-2 or TRBV6-3, the J gene TRBJ2-7, with TRBD2 matching 14 bases. From germline, CDR1 is MNHEY and CDR2 SVGEGT. This CDR3 spans 17 amino acids. Trimming took 2 bases from V and 3 from J; bases not matched to a gene: 6. The DNA for the CDR3 is TGTGCCAGCAGTTACACGGGACTAGCGGGAGAAGACTACGAGCAGTACTTC. Translated, it gives CASSYTGLAGEDYEQYF.

This chain links TRBV12-3 or TRBV12-4 with TRBJ2-1; no definite D call. The CDR3 length is 11 residues. V lost 5 bases and J 4 bases, leaving 3 bases between the germline ends. In nucleotides, the CDR3 is TGTGCCAGCAGTACTTACAATGAGCAGTTCTTC. This encodes CASSTYNEQFF.

This clone was found once. The CDR3 DNA is TGTGCCACCAGTGACGCCCTAGCGTCAGAGACCCAGTACTTC. Translating it yields CATSDALASETQYF. The V and J genes are TRBV24-1 and TRBJ2-5, with D perhaps TRBD2 (6 bases). The CDR3 is 14 residues long. CDR1 and CDR2 (germline): KGHDR, SFDVKD. V lost 4 bases and J 4 bases, leaving 12 bases between the germline ends.

This chain links TRBV29-1 with TRBJ2-5; D is possibly TRBD2 (7 bases). Germline-derived CDR1 and CDR2 are SQVTM and ANQGSEA. This CDR3 is built from 12 residues. Trimming removed 7 bases at V and 4 bases at J, with 13 bases between. CDR3 residues: CSAEGGGETQYF. The CDR3 nucleotides are TGCAGCGCCGAGGGGGGGGGAGAGACCCAGTACTTC.

V gene TRBV11-3 combines with J gene TRBJ1-6; possibly TRBD1 for D (5 bases). The CDR3 spans 15 residues. Trimming shortened V by 10 bases and J by 3 bases, and 16 bases separated the two germline ends. Germline V gene lookup returns CDR1 SGHNT and CDR2 YENEEA. The CDR3 protein is CAILGGEIYNSPLHF. CDR3 coding DNA: TGTGCCATACTGGGGGGGGAGATCTATAATTCACCCCTCCACTTT.

V and J are TRBV19 and TRBJ1-5; TRBD1 agrees at 7 bases. This CDR3 has 13 amino acids. V dropped 7 bases and J dropped 4; count of bases not matched to a gene: 4. Germline V CDR1 and CDR2: LNHDA, SQIVND (reference sequence). The chain's CDR3 is CASKGQANQPQHF. The CDR3 DNA reads TGTGCCAGTAAAGGACAGGCTAATCAGCCCCAGCATTTT.

This chain links TRBV5-1 with TRBJ2-1; D is ambiguous. Per germline, CDR1 SGHRS and CDR2 YFSETQ. This CDR3 is 15 amino acids long. V lost 4 bases and J 1 base, leaving 12 bases between the germline ends. The CDR3 loop is CASSPSDLSYNEQFF. The CDR3 bases are TGCGCCAGCAGCCCGTCTGACTTGTCCTACAATGAGCAGTTCTTC.

This chain connects TRBV6-5 to TRBJ1-6; 7 bases are shared with TRBD1. The CDR3 has 15 amino acids. The J segment lost 4 bases and the V segment lost 6 bases, leaving 6 bases of the junction unmatched. Germline V lookup: CDR1 MNHEY, CDR2 SVGAGI. CDR3 coding DNA: TGTGCCAGCAGCGCACAGGGGATTTATAATTCACCCCTCCACTTT. This translates into CASSAQGIYNSPLHF.

J is TRBJ1-2 and V is TRBV3-1 (or the pseudogene TRBV3-2); TRBD1 aligns across 7 bases. Germline CDR1 is LGHDT and CDR2 is YNNKEL (reference sequence). The CDR3 consists of 12 residues. Trimming at V came to 3 bases and at J to 13 bases, leaving 8 bases not matched to a gene. DNA of the CDR3: TGTGCCAGCAGCCAGGGGACAGCTCGATGCACCTTC. Translation gives CASSQGTARCTF.

This sequence joins TRBV21-1 and TRBJ1-1. TRBV21-1 is a documented pseudogene. The CDR3 runs 15 residues. CDR3 sequence reads: CASSSSRRENTEAFF. The CDR3 bases are TGTGCCAGCAGCAGCTCAAGACGGGAGAACACTGAAGCTTTCTTT.

The rearrangement joins TRBV11-3 to TRBJ2-5, with unresolved D. This CDR3 spans 15 amino acids. Trimming removed 0 bases from V and 5 bases from J, with 13 bases in between. The germline gives CDR1 SGHNT, CDR2 YENEEA. CDR3 sequence: CASSLDPATGETQYF. Written as DNA, the CDR3 is TGTGCCAGCAGCTTAGATCCAGCGACTGGGGAGACCCAGTACTTC.

The chain uses TRBV4-1 and TRBJ2-3; the match to TRBD1 covers 9 bases. V gave up 0 bases and J gave up 1 base; unmatched junction bases: 2. The germline V gene has CDR1 MGHRA and CDR2 YSYEKL. The CDR3 has 16 residues. CDR3: CASSQERTGGTDTQYF. The CDR3 nucleotides are TGCGCCAGCAGCCAAGAAAGGACAGGGGGCACAGATACGCAGTATTTT.

V usage is TRBV5-1 and J usage is TRBJ2-6, with D unclear. The CDR3 totals 17 residues. The germline V and J ends were trimmed by 2 bases and 4 bases, with 16 bases remaining between them. Germline V gene sequence: CDR1 SGHRS, CDR2 YFSETQ. Written as DNA, the CDR3 is TGCGCCAGCAGCTTACCCTCGAGCAACTCCGGGGCCAACGTCCTGACTTTC. Translated: CASSLPSSNSGANVLTF.

J is TRBJ2-4 and V is TRBV3-1 (or the pseudogene TRBV3-2); 10 positions agree with TRBD2. Trimming cost V 1 base and J 2 bases; bases outside gene matches: 11. CDR1 LGHDT and CDR2 YNNKEL come from the germline V gene (reference sequence). The CDR3 runs 19 residues. The CDR3 sequence is CASSQVFLEREGPKNIQYF. DNA of the CDR3: TGTGCCAGCAGCCAAGTTTTTCTCGAGCGGGAGGGCCCCAAAAACATTCAGTACTTC.

The chain carries TRBV18 and TRBJ2-3; 8 positions agree with TRBD1. CDR1 and CDR2 from the germline V gene are KGHSH and LQKENI. Trimming cost V 6 bases and J 6 bases; bases outside gene matches: 11. The CDR3 runs 15 residues. DNA for the CDR3: TGTGCCAGCTCCCGGGACAGGCCTGTGTCGGATACGCAGTATTTT. Protein sequence: CASSRDRPVSDTQYF.

This clone was recorded once. This chain connects TRBV2 to TRBJ2-7; 8 nucleotides line up with TRBD1. CDR1 and CDR2 (germline): SNHLY, FYNNEI. V lost 0 bases, J lost 4 bases, and 5 bases stayed unmatched. The CDR3 is 15 residues long. CDR3 amino acids: CASSEALWTGYEQYF. The CDR3 DNA is TGTGCCAGCAGTGAAGCGCTTTGGACAGGGTACGAGCAGTACTTC.